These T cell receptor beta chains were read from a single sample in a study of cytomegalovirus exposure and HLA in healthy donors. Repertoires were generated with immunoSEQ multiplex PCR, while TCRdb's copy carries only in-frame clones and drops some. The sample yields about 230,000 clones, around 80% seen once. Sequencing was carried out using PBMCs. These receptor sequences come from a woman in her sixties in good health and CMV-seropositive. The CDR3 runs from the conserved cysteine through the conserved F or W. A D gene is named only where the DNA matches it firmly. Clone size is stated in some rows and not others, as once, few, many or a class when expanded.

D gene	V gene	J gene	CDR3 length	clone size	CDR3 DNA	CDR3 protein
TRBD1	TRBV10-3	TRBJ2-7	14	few	TGTGCCATCAGTGAGACAGGGGGAGCTTACGAGCAGTACTTC	CAISETGGAYEQYF
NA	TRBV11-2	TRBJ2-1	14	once	TGTGCCAGCAGCTTACACCAGAGGGGGAATGAGCAGTTCTTC	CASSLHQRGNEQFF
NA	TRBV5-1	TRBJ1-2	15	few	TGCGCCAGCAGCTTGGAGAAGCGAGGGGGCTATGGCTACACCTTC	CASSLEKRGGYGYTF
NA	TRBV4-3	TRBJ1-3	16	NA	TGCGCCAGCAGCCAAGAAAGGGGCAGCTCTGGAAACACCATATATTTT	CASSQERGSSGNTIYF
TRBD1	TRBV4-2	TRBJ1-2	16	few	TGTGCCAGCAGCCAAGATGGGGGTGGACAGGGTATAGGCTACACCTTC	CASSQDGGGQGIGYTF
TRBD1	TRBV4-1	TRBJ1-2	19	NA	TGCGCCAGCAGCCAAGATTCGGGACAGGGGGCAGGTTGGGCCTATGGCTACACCTTC	CASSQDSGQGAGWAYGYTF
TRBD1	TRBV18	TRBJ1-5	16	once	TGTGCCAGCTCACCAGAACAGGGGCAAGGCAATCAGCCCCAGCATTTT	CASSPEQGQGNQPQHF
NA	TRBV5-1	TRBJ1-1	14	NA	TGCGCCAGCAACTACAGGCCTGACTACACTGAAGCTTTCTTT	CASNYRPDYTEAFF
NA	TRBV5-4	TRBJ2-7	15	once	TGTGCCAGCAGCTTGGAGGGGGGGGGCCCCTACGAGCAGTACTTC	CASSLEGGGPYEQYF
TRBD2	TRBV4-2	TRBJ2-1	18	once	TGTGCCAGCAGCCAAGATCCCTCCGGGCACCCGGGGGGCAATGAGCAGTTCTTC	CASSQDPSGHPGGNEQFF
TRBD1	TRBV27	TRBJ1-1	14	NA	TGTGCCAGCAGTCCTCGGACAGGGGGGACTGAAGCTTTCTTT	CASSPRTGGTEAFF
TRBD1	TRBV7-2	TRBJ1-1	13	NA	TGTGCCAGCAGCTCAGACAGGGGAGATGGAGCTTTCTTT	CASSSDRGDGAFF
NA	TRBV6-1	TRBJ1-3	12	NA	TGTGCCAGCAGTGAAGAGAGAAACGCCATATATTTT	CASSEERNAIYF
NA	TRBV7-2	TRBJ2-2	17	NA	TGTGCCAGCAGCTTAGAGGCCCAGGGGCCCGCCACCGGGGAGCTGTTTTTT	CASSLEAQGPATGELFF
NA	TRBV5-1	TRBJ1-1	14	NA	TGCGCCAGCAGCTTGTTAGATCCGAACACTGAAGCTTTCTTT	CASSLLDPNTEAFF
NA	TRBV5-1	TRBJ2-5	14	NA	TGCGCCAGCAGCTTGAATGGGGGCTCGGAGACCCAGTACTTC	CASSLNGGSETQYF
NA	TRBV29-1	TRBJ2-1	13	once	TGCAGCGTTGCGGCTTCTACGGCGGTTGAGCAGTTCTTC	CSVAASTAVEQFF